Below are 23 T cell receptor beta chains sequenced from a single sample in a study of blood T cell repertoires in COVID-19. The table came from immunoSEQ multiplex PCR; TCRdb's copy has only in-frame clones and leaves some out. The table lists about 190,000 clones, about 86% of them singletons. Source material: peripheral blood. All receptors derive from a man younger than 45 with active or convalescent COVID-19.

The chain carries TRBV18 and TRBJ1-1, with a tentative D call TRBD1 (6 bases). Deletions cut 3 bases from V and 0 bases from J, with 17 bases between. Germline V gene lookup returns CDR1 KGHSH and CDR2 LQKENI. CDR3 length equals 17 residues. The CDR3 bases are TGTGCCAGCTCACCCCGGACCACAGGGAATATGAACACTGAAGCTTTCTTT. Amino acids: CASSPRTTGNMNTEAFF. Full variable domain (outside the CDR3, taken from reference TRBV18 and TRBJ1-1): NAGVMQNPRHLVRRRGQEARLRCSPMKGHSHVYWYRQLPEEGLKFMVYLQKENIIDESGMPKERFSAEFPKEGPSILRIQQVVRGDSAAYFCASSPRTTGNMNTEAFFGQGTRLTVV.

The gene calls are TRBV2 and TRBJ1-6; TRBD1 might be the D (5 bases). Germline V lookup: CDR1 SNHLY, CDR2 FYNNEI. Trimming cost V 3 bases and J 2 bases, with 8 bases left between them. The CDR3 is 15 residues long. The CDR3, as DNA: TGTGCCAGCAGTGAGGGGGGAACCTATAATTCACCCCTCCACTTT. It specifies CASSEGGTYNSPLHF.

The rearrangement links TRBV6-5 to TRBJ2-1; 9 bases agree with TRBD2. CDR1 and CDR2 (germline): MNHEY, SVGAGI. The length of the CDR3 is 15 residues. Trimming took 2 bases from V and 6 from J; bases not matched to a gene: 5. CDR3 amino acids: CASSYGGGASNEQFF. CDR3 sequence (DNA): TGTGCCAGCAGTTACGGCGGGGGGGCATCCAATGAGCAGTTCTTC.

The V call is TRBV5-6, the J call TRBJ2-7; possible D gene TRBD2, 5 bases. V was cut by 4 bases and J by 3 bases, with 8 bases left in between. CDR3 size: 12 residues. Germline assignment: CDR1 SGHDT and CDR2 YYEEEE. CDR3 residues: CASSRTHYEQYV. CDR3 nucleotide sequence: TGTGCCAGCAGCCGGACTCACTACGAGCAGTACGTC.

CDR3 bases: TGTGCCAGCAGCTCCGGGGGGGACCACTCCGGGGAGCTGTTTTTT. The encoded protein is CASSSGGDHSGELFF. This chain connects TRBV7-6 to TRBJ2-2; TRBD2 agrees at 8 bases. Germline-derived CDR1 and CDR2 are SGHVS and FNYEAQ. V lost 4 bases, J lost 6 bases, and 7 bases stayed unmatched. The CDR3 is made up of 15 amino acids.

The V call is TRBV24-1, the J call TRBJ1-2; unclear D gene. This CDR3 is built from 13 residues. Per germline, CDR1 KGHDR and CDR2 SFDVKD. Between the trimmed V and J ends, which lost 2 bases and 3 bases, there was a span of 6 bases. The CDR3 region is CATSDSRDYGYTF. The CDR3 nucleotides read TGTGCCACCAGTGATTCCCGGGACTATGGCTACACCTTC.

The chain combines TRBV6-6 with TRBJ1-1, with D tentatively TRBD1 (6 bases). The CDR3 is 14 amino acids. The ends were cut back, 7 bases at V and 6 bases at J, with 18 bases in the middle. Germline values: CDR1 MNHNY, CDR2 SVGAGI (reference sequence). The CDR3 coding sequence is TGTGCCAGCACTCGGGGGCGGGAGGTGGCTGAAGCTTTCTTT. Translating it yields CASTRGREVAEAFF.

This clone was seen only a few times. The chain employs TRBV30 and TRBJ1-2; D call uncertain. Germline V gene sequence: CDR1 GTSNPN, CDR2 SVGIG (reference sequence). The CDR3 loop spans 13 amino acids. The CDR3 protein is CASAGLLSYGYTF. The CDR3 DNA reads TGTGCTTCCGCGGGCCTCCTATCCTATGGCTACACCTTC.

A note on this clone: Its ends do not fully match the called genes, so a read error is possible. The genes are TRBV7-7 and TRBJ1-2, with no clear D. The CDR3 spans 15 residues. Germline V lookup: CDR1 SSHAT, CDR2 FNYEAQ (reference sequence). The CDR3 nucleotides read TGTGCTAGCAGCCCAATGGGGAGTTCCAACTATGGCTACACCTTC. Protein sequence: CASSPMGSSNYGYTF.

In this sample, this clone turned up once. CDR3 region: CARSTGILYNEQFF. The CDR3 bases are TGTGCCAGAAGCACCGGGATTCTTTACAATGAGCAGTTCTTC. The chain carries TRBV5-3 and TRBJ2-1; tentative D call: TRBD2 (5 bases). TRBV5-3 is an open reading frame, and its role is uncertain. With 4 bases removed from V and 4 bases from J, the gap between germline ends came to 12 bases. The length of the CDR3 is 14 residues.

V usage is TRBV10-1 and J usage is TRBJ1-1; maybe TRBD1 (5 bases). CDR1 and CDR2 (germline): WNHNN, SYGVQD (reference sequence). Trimming cost V 7 bases and J 3 bases, with 18 bases left between them. This CDR3 comprises 15 residues. CDR3 in DNA: TGCGCCAGCACCCGGGGGTTAGGGGCGGACACTGAAGCTTTCTTT. Translating gives CASTRGLGADTEAFF.

This clone was counted at least ten times. The rearrangement links TRBV12-3 or TRBV12-4 to TRBJ2-7; D unclear. V gave up 7 bases and J gave up 7 bases, with 17 bases separating them. CDR3 length equals 13 residues. The CDR3 DNA is TGTGCCAGCACCTTAGGAGACCTGAGGGAGCAGTACTTC. Its protein product is CASTLGDLREQYF.

This sequence joins TRBV9 and TRBJ2-3; D call uncertain. Germline V gene data show CDR1 as SGDLS and CDR2 as YYNGEE. The CDR3 totals 14 residues. The ends were cut back, 0 bases at V and 10 bases at J, with 15 bases in the middle. The CDR3 sequence is CASSVADSVGAQYF. In DNA, the CDR3 is TGTGCCAGCAGCGTAGCTGACTCGGTAGGAGCGCAGTATTTT.

This clone turned up a few times. The chain carries TRBV6-1 and TRBJ1-6; D is perhaps TRBD1 (5 bases). V lost 3 bases, J lost 1 base, and 13 bases lay in between. The CDR3 consists of 17 residues. CDR1 and CDR2 (germline): MNHNS, SASEGT. CDR3 sequence: CASSDRLGVSYNSPLHF. The DNA for the CDR3 is TGTGCCAGCAGTGATCGGTTAGGGGTGTCCTATAATTCACCCCTCCACTTT.

The chain recombines TRBV3-1 (or the pseudogene TRBV3-2) with TRBJ1-2; D not resolved. Deletions cut 1 base from V and 4 bases from J, with 10 bases between. Germline V gene sequence: CDR1 LGHDT, CDR2 YNNKEL (reference sequence). The CDR3 consists of 14 residues. CDR3 bases: TGTGCCAGCAGCCAAGGAGGCAGTCCCTATGGCTACACCTTC. Translation gives CASSQGGSPYGYTF.

V is TRBV9 and J is TRBJ2-1, with TRBD2 as a possible D gene (6 bases). The V end was cut by 3 bases, the J end by 0 bases, with 10 bases between. The CDR3 extends over 15 amino acids. CDR1 SGDLS and CDR2 YYNGEE come from the germline V gene. DNA for the CDR3: TGTGCCAGCAGCGAGGACTATGGCTCCTACAATGAGCAGTTCTTC. This codes for CASSEDYGSYNEQFF.

V is TRBV7-9 and J is TRBJ2-7, with no clear D. The V end lost 1 base, the J end lost 4 bases, and 8 bases lay between the germline ends. The CDR3 sequence is 13 residues long. The germline CDR1 and CDR2 sequences are SEHNR and FQNEAQ (reference sequence). The DNA of the CDR3 is TGTGCCAGCAGCTTAGACAGTTCTTACGAGCAGTACTTC. It specifies CASSLDSSYEQYF.

The CDR3 nucleotides are TGTGCCAGCAGTGATTTTGGGGGGGTCTACGGGGAGACCCAGTACTTC. Its translation is CASSDFGGVYGETQYF. The chain combines TRBV25-1 with TRBJ2-5; 7 bases fit TRBD2. The CDR3 sequence is 16 residues long. V was clipped by 3 bases and J by 5 bases; unmatched bases: 12. CDR1 and CDR2 (germline): MGHDK, SYGVNS.

V gene TRBV10-3 combines with J gene TRBJ1-4; 7 bases align to TRBD1. The CDR3 consists of 14 residues. Trimming took 5 bases from V and 2 from J; bases not matched to a gene: 2. The germline gives CDR1 ENHRY, CDR2 SYGVKD. CDR3 in amino acids: CAISMGQTNEKLFF. The CDR3 DNA follows: TGTGCCATCAGTATGGGACAGACTAATGAAAAACTGTTTTTT.

This rearrangement joins TRBV29-1 to TRBJ2-1; D is perhaps TRBD2 (6 bases). The CDR3 contains 12 residues. In germline, CDR1 is SQVTM, CDR2 ANQGSEA. The ends were cut back, 4 bases at V and 6 bases at J, with 10 bases in the middle. CDR3 in amino acids: CSVARGSNEQFF. The CDR3 DNA reads TGCAGCGTTGCTCGGGGGAGCAATGAGCAGTTCTTC.

This clone has a single count. The chain is built from TRBV6-5 and TRBJ2-2; 14 bases line up with TRBD2. This CDR3 has 15 amino acids. CDR1 MNHEY and CDR2 SVGAGI come from the germline V gene. V shed 6 bases and J 7 bases; nucleotides not matched to a gene: 4. CDR3 region: CASRGTSGSVGELFF. The CDR3 DNA is TGTGCCAGCAGGGGGACTAGCGGGAGCGTCGGGGAGCTGTTTTTT.

The CDR3 DNA reads as TGTGCCATCAGTGGGGACAGCTTTCAAGAGACCCAGTACTTC. This codes for CAISGDSFQETQYF. V usage is TRBV10-3 and J usage is TRBJ2-5, with 7 positions matching TRBD1. The length of the CDR3 is 14 residues. With 4 bases clipped from V and 2 bases from J, the junction kept 4 bases outside the gene matches. Germline CDR1 ENHRY, CDR2 SYGVKD.

V and J are TRBV27 and TRBJ2-7, with 8 bases that match TRBD2. Germline assignment: CDR1 MNHEY and CDR2 SMNVEV (reference sequence). V dropped 3 bases and J dropped 0; count of bases not matched to a gene: 1. The CDR3 contains 14 residues. For the CDR3, the DNA is TGTGCCAGCAGTTTGCGGGGGGACTCCTACGAGCAGTACTTC. Its translation: CASSLRGDSYEQYF.